The present entry profiles one TCR beta chain with its context. What it binds is not known. This sample was taken from a study of T cell responses to AZD1222 COVID-19 vaccine. The study's findings and limits: Samples come after the peak T cell response, not at day 14. Breadth and depth of Spike-specific TCRs rose after two AZD1222 doses. It should be noted that donors were predominantly white British and more often female, and clonal diversity was possibly underestimated. Among AZD1222 vaccinees, only six or seven were seropositive at baseline.

The CDR3 consists of 15 residues. The germline V gene has CDR1 MNHEY and CDR2 SVGAGI. V was shortened by 6 bases and J by 2 bases, with 11 bases between the two germline ends. Method: immunoSEQ multiplex PCR; TCRdb's copy keeps in-frame clones and lacks some. The sample comprises 83,000 or so clones, approximately 91% of which are singletons, and 6.9% rests with the top ten. This receptor was obtained from an adult who received the AZD1222 COVID-19 vaccine. This chain uses TRBV6-5 with TRBJ2-6; a weak D match, TRBD2 (5 bases). This specimen was peripheral blood, taken 28 days after the second AZD1222 dose. CDR3 protein: CASRGVPAGANVLTF. DNA of the CDR3: TGTGCCAGCAGGGGAGTGCCAGCTGGGGCCAACGTCCTGACTTTC.